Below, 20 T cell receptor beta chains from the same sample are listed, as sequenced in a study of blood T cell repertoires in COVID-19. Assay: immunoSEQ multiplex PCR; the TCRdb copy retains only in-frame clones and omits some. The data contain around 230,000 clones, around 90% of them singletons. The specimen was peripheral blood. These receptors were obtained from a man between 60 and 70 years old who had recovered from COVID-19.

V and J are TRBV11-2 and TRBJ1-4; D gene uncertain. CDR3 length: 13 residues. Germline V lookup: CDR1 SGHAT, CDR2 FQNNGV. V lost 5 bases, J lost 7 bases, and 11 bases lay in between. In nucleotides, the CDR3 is TGTGCCAGCAGCCCGGAGGGCGGTGAAAAACTGTTTTTT. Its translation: CASSPEGGEKLFF. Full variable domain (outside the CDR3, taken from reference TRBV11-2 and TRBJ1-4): EAGVAQSPRYKIIEKRQSVAFWCNPISGHATLYWYQQILGQGPKLLIQFQNNGVVDDSQLPKDRFSAERLKGVDSTLKIQPAKLEDSAVYLCASSPEGGEKLFFGSGTQLSVL.

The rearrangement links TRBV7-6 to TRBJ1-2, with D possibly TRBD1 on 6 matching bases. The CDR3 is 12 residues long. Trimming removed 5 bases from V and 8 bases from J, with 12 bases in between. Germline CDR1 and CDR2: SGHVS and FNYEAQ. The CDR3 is CASSPVGGGYTF. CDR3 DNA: TGTGCCAGCAGCCCGGTTGGGGGCGGCTACACCTTC.

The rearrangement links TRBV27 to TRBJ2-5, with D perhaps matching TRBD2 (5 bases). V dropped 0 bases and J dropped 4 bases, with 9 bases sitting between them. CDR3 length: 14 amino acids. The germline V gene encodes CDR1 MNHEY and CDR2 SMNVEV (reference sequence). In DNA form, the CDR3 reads TGTGCCAGCAGTTTATCTACTCGGGGAGAGACCCAGTACTTC. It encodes CASSLSTRGETQYF.

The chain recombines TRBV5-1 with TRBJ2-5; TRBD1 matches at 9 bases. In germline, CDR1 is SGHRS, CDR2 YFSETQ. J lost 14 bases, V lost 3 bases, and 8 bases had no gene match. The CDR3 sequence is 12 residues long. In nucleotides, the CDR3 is TGCGCCAGCAGCTGGGGACAGGGTAGACATTACTTC. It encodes CASSWGQGRHYF.

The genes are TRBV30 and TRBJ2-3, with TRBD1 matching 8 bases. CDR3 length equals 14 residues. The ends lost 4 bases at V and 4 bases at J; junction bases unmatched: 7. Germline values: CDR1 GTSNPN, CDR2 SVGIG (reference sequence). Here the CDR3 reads CAWTRATGADTQYF. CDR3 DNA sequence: TGTGCCTGGACTCGTGCGACAGGGGCAGATACGCAGTATTTT.

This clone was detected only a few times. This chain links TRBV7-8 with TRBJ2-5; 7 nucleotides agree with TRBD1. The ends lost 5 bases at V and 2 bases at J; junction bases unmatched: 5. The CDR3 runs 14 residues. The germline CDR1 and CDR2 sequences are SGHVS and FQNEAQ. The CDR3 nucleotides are TGTGCCAGCAGCATACAGGGGTGGCAAGAGACCCAGTACTTC. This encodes CASSIQGWQETQYF.

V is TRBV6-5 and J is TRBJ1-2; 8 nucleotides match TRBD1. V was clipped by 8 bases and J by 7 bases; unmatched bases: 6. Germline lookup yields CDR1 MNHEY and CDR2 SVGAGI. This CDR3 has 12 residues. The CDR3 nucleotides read TGTGCCAGCCGGTGGGACAGGAGTGGCTACACCTTC. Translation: CASRWDRSGYTF.

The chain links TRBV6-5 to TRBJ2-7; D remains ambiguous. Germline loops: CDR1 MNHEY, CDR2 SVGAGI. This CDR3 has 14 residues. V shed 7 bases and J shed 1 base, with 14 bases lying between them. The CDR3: CASNSPHKSYEQYF. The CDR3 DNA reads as TGTGCCAGCAATTCTCCCCACAAATCCTACGAGCAGTACTTC.

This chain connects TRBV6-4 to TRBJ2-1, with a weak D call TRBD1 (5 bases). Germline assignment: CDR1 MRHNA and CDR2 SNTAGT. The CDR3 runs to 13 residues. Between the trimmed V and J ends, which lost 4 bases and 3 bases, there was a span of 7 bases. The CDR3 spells CASSAQGYNEQFF. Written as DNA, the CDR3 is TGTGCCAGCAGTGCGCAGGGCTACAATGAGCAGTTCTTC.

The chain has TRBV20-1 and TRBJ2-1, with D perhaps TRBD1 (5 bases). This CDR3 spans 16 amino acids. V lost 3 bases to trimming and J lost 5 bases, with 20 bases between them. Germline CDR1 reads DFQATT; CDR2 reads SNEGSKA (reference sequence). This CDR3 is CSASVQATILDNEQFF. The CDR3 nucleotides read TGCAGTGCTAGTGTACAGGCGACAATATTAGACAATGAGCAGTTCTTC.

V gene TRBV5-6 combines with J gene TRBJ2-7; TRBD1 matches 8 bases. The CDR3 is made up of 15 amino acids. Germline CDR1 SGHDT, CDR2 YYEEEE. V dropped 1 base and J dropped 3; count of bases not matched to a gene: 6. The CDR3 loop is CASSLTGGLIYEQYF. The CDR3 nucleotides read TGTGCCAGCAGCTTGACAGGGGGTCTAATCTACGAGCAGTACTTC.

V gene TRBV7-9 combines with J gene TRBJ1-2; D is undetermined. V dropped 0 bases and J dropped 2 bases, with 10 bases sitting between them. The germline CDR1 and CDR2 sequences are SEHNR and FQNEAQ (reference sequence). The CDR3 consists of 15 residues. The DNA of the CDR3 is TGTGCCAGCAGCTTAGCAACGGCGGGAAACTATGGCTACACCTTC. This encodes CASSLATAGNYGYTF.

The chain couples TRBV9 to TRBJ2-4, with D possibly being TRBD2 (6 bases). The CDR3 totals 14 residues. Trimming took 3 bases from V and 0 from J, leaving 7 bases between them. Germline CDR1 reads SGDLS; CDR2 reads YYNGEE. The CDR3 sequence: CASSGGVAKNIQYF. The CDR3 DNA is TGTGCCAGCAGCGGGGGGGTAGCCAAAAACATTCAGTACTTC.

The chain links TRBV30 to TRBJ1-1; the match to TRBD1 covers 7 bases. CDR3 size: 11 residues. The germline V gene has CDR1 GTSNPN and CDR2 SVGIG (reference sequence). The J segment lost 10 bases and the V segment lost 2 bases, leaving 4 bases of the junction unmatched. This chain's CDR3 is CAWSSTGAAFF. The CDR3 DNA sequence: TGTGCCTGGAGTTCCACAGGGGCAGCTTTCTTT.

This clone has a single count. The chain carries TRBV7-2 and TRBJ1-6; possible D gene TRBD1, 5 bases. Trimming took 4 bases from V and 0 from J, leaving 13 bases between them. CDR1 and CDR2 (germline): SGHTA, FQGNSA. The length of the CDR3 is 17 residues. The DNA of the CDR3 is TGTGCCAGCAGCTCCCGCGTCAGGGTCTCCTATAATTCACCCCTCCACTTT. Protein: CASSSRVRVSYNSPLHF.

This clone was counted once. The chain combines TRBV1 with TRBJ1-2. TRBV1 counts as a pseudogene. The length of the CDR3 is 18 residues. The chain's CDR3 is CTSSQGSLSREGNYGYTF. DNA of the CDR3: TGCACCAGCAGCCAAGGTTCCTTGTCGAGGGAGGGTAACTATGGCTACACCTTC.

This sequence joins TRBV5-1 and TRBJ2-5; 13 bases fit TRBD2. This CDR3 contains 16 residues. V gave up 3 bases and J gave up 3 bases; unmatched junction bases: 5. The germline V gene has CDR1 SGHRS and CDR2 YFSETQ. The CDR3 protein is CASSWTGLAGEETQYF. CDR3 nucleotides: TGCGCCAGCAGCTGGACAGGACTAGCGGGGGAAGAGACCCAGTACTTC. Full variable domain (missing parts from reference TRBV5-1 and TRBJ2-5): KAGVTQTPRYLIKTRGQQVTLSCSPISGHRSVSWYQQTPGQGLQFLFEYFSETQRNKGNFPGRFSGRQFSNSRSEMNVSTLELGDSALYLCASSWTGLAGEETQYFGPGTRLLVL.

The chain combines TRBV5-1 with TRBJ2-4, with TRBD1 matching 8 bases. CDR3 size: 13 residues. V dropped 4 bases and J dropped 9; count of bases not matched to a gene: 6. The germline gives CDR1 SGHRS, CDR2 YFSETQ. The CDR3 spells CASSTQGQGIQYF. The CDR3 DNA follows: TGCGCCAGCAGCACTCAAGGACAGGGCATTCAGTACTTC.

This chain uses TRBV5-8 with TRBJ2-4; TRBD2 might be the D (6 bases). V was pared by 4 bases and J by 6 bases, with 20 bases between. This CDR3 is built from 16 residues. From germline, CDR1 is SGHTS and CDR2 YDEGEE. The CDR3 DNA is TGTGCCAGCAGCCGTATACCGGGAGACTCGATAAACATTCAGTACTTC. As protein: CASSRIPGDSINIQYF.

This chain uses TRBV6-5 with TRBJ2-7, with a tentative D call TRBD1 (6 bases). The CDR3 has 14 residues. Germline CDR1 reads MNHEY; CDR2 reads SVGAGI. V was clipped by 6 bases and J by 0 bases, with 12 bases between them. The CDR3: CASRTLQGSYEQYF. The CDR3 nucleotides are TGTGCCAGCAGGACTTTACAGGGCTCCTACGAGCAGTACTTC.